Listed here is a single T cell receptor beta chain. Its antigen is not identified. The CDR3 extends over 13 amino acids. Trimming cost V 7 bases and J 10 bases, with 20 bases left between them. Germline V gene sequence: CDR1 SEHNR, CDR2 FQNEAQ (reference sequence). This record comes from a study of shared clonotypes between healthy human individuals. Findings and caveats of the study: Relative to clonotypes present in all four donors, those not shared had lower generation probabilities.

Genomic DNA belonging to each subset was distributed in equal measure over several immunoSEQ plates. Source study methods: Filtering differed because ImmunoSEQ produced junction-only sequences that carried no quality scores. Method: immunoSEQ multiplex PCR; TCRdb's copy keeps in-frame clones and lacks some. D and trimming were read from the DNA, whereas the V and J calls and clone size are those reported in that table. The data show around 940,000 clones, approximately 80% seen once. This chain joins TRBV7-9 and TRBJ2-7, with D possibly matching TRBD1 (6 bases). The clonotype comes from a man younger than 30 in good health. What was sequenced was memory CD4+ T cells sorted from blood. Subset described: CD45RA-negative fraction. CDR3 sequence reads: CASTSVDRPRQYF. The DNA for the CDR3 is TGTGCCAGCACCTCGGTTGACAGGCCCCGCCAGTACTTC.